Listed below are T cell receptor beta chains from one sample, sequenced in a study of response to subunit inactivated influenza vaccine. MiXCR, run by TCRdb on the RT-PCR reads, gives a single entry per CDR3 protein. This table holds fewer than 350,000 distinct CDR3 sequences, just over 20% found once. The starting material was PBMCs from blood, obtained less than 22 months after vaccination. These receptors all stem from a man aged 45 to 75 who received an inactivated influenza vaccine. Each CDR3 is given with its conserved first and last residue. Each record gives: J gene, D gene, clone size, V gene, CDR3 protein, CDR3 DNA. D genes are given only for firm matches. Only some rows state a clone size, as once, few, many or a class for expanded clones.

>TRBJ2-3|NA|few|TRBV16
CASSQSRGSTDTQYF
TGTGCCAGCAGCCAATCGAGAGGGAGCACAGATACGCAGTATTTT
>TRBJ2-3|TRBD1|NA|TRBV3-1
CASSPGTGGTDTQYF
TGTGCCAGCAGCCCGGGGACAGGGGGCACAGATACGCAGTATTTT
>TRBJ2-3|TRBD2|NA|TRBV11-2
CASSRGLAGRDTQYF
TGTGCCAGCAGCCGGGGACTAGCGGGGAGGGATACGCAGTATTTT
>TRBJ1-4|NA|NA|TRBV11-2
CASSLVQARNEKLFF
TGTGCCAGCAGCTTAGTGCAGGCCAGAAATGAAAAACTGTTTTTT
>TRBJ2-1|TRBD2|NA|TRBV3-1
CASSLAAGGAYNEQFF
TGTGCCAGCAGCCTAGCAGCGGGAGGAGCCTACAATGAGCAGTTCTTC
>TRBJ2-2|NA|NA|TRBV7-8
CASSQFGALNTGEVFF
TGTGCCAGCAGCCAATTCGGGGCCCTAAACACCGGGGAGGTGTTTTTT
>TRBJ1-2|TRBD1|NA|TRBV20-1
CSARGDSANYGYTF
TGCAGTGCTAGAGGGGACAGCGCTAACTATGGCTACACCTTC
>TRBJ1-3|NA|NA|TRBV11-2
CASSLVHRAGTGNTIYF
TGTGCCAGCAGCTTAGTACACAGGGCCGGTACTGGAAACACCATATATTTT
>TRBJ1-3|NA|many|TRBV20-1
CSARSTGNTIYF
TGCAGTGCTAGGTCCACTGGAAACACCATATATTTT
>TRBJ2-1|NA|many|TRBV5-1
CASSSIRGARDNEQFF
TGCGCCAGCAGCTCAATCAGGGGCGCGCGAGACAATGAGCAGTTCTTC